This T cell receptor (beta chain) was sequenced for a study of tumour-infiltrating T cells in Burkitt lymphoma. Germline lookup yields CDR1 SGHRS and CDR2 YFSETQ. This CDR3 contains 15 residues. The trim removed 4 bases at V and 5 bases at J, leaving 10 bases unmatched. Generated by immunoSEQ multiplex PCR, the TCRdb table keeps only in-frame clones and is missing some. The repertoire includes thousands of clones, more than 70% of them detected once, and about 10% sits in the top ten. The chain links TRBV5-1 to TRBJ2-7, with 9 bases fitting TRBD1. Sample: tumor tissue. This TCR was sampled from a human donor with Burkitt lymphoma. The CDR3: CASSLGDRDPHEQYF. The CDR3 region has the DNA TGCGCCAGCAGCCTGGGGGACAGGGATCCCCACGAGCAGTACTTC.